What follows is one TCR beta chain and its context. Its antigen is still unknown. Oncomine TCR Beta short-read sequencing was applied to DNA from cultured CD4+ T cells. TCRdb reprocessed the PCR reads via MiXCR and lists one record per CDR3 protein. Among 9,500 to 10,000 distinct CDR3 sequences listed, about two thirds were seen once. Stated treatment: approximately nine-day PBMC culture with coronavirus spike peptide pools or control peptides (ViraFEST assay). Both day 3 and day 7 involved replacing half of the medium with fresh IL-2 medium. The sample belongs to a study of vaccination and CD4 T cells after COVID-19. The CDR3 consists of 13 residues. Germline loops: CDR1 GTSNPN, CDR2 SVGIG (reference sequence). V lost 4 bases and J lost 5, with 14 bases in between.

The sequence came from a human donor who had recovered from COVID-19. The J gene is TRBJ2-5, the V gene TRBV30; weak D call: TRBD2 (6 bases). Sequencing used CD4+ T cells from blood, cultured in vitro. The CDR3 coding sequence is TGTGCCTGGAATTCGGGGGATGGGGAGACCCAGTACTTC. Amino acids: CAWNSGDGETQYF.